This TCR beta chain originates from a study of blood T cell repertoires in COVID-19. Study-level background: The United States, Italy and Spain were the sources of the acute and convalescent COVID-19 samples. T cells, B-cell-depleted T cells, or PBMCs supplied cDNA or gDNA.

V was shortened by 5 bases and J by 0 bases, with 12 bases between the two germline ends. CDR3 length: 16 residues. Germline V gene lookup returns CDR1 SGHKS and CDR2 YYEKEE (reference sequence). In the original processing: Estimated nucleated cell counts came from reference gene primer amplification. Sequencing was performed with immunoSEQ multiplex PCR; in TCRdb, only in-frame clones are kept and a portion is missing. That table is the source of V, J and clone size, and D and trimming were worked out from the DNA. The sample gives under 350,000 clones, about nine tenths of which show up once; less than 2.5% is in the top ten.

The V call is TRBV5-5, the J call TRBJ2-6; the D gene is possibly TRBD1 (5 bases). The specimen was peripheral blood. The clonotype was recovered from a man aged 45-65 years with acute or convalescent COVID-19. The CDR3 protein is CASSLGHNSGANVLTF. CDR3 in DNA: TGTGCCAGCAGTTTAGGACATAACTCTGGGGCCAACGTCCTGACTTTC.